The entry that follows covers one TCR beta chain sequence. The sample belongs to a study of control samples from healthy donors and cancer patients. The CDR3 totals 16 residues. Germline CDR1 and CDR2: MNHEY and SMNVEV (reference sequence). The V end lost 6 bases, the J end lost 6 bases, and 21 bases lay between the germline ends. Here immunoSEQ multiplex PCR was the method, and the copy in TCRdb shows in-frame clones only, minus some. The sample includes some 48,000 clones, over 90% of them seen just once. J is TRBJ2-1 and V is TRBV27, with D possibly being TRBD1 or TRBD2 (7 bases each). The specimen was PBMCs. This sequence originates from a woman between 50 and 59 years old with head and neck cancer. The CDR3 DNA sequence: TGTGCCAGCAGCCCTCGAGGGAGCGGGGACAGCAATGAGCAGTTCTTC. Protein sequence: CASSPRGSGDSNEQFF.